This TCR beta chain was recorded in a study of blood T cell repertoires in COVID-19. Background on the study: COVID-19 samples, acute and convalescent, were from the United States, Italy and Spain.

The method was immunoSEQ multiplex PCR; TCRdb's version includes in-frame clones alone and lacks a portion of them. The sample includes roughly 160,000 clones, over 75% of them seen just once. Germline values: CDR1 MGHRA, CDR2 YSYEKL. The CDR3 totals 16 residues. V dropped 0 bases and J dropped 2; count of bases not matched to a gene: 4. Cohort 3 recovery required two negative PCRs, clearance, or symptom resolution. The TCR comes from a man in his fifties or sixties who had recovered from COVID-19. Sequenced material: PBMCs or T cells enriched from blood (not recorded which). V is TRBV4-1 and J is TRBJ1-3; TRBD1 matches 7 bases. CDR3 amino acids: CASSQERGRAGNTIYF. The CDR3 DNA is TGCGCCAGCAGCCAAGAGAGGGGGCGTGCTGGAAACACCATATATTTT.